This TCR beta chain emerged from a study of blood T cell repertoires in COVID-19. Study background: Researchers got acute and convalescent COVID-19 samples from the United States, Italy and Spain.

This clone was seen only a few times. Generated by immunoSEQ multiplex PCR, the TCRdb table keeps only in-frame clones and is missing some. This sample has roughly 140,000 clones, with roughly 88% found just once. Germline V gives CDR1 SGDLS, CDR2 YYNGEE. There are 14 residues in the CDR3. V lost 7 bases to trimming and J lost 9 bases; unmatched junction nucleotides: 7. The J gene is TRBJ1-6, the V gene TRBV9; 10 positions agree with TRBD1. What was sequenced was peripheral blood. The TCR sequence derives from a human donor in a cohort sampled during active COVID-19. In DNA, the CDR3 is TGTGCCAGCGCCTACCGGGACAGGGGTTCACCCCTCCACTTT. Protein sequence: CASAYRDRGSPLHF.